This entry lists 30 T cell receptor beta chains sequenced from one sample in a study of T cell responses to AZD1222 COVID-19 vaccine. Only in-frame clones appear in the TCRdb table, and some are missing; sequencing was by immunoSEQ multiplex PCR. The table has about 91,000 clones, around nine tenths seen once. Sequencing used peripheral blood, obtained 28 days after the second AZD1222 dose. The receptors stem from an adult who received the AZD1222 COVID-19 vaccine.

J is TRBJ1-2 and V is TRBV7-9; TRBD1 matches 12 bases. The CDR3 has 16 amino acids. After removal of 5 bases from V and 4 bases from J, the junction contained 8 bases not matched to a gene. CDR1 and CDR2 (germline): SEHNR, FQNEAQ (reference sequence). The CDR3 DNA sequence: TGTGCCAGCAGCGACGCGGGACAGGGGGCCGGCTATGGCTACACCTTC. It is translated as CASSDAGQGAGYGYTF. The entire variable domain, with the rest obtained from reference TRBV7-9 and TRBJ1-2, is as follows: DTGVSQNPRHKITKRGQNVTFRCDPISEHNRLYWYRQTLGQGPEFLTYFQNEAQLEKSRLLSDRFSAERPKGSFSTLEIQRTEQGDSAMYLCASSDAGQGAGYGYTFGSGTRLTVV.

The J gene is TRBJ1-1, the V gene TRBV12-5; 7 nucleotides agree with TRBD1. V lost 3 bases and J lost 7; bases outside the gene matches: 17. CDR1 and CDR2 (germline): LGHNT, FRNRAP. CDR3 size: 17 residues. CDR3 nucleotides: TGTGCTAGTGGTTTCGGGGCTAAGACAGGGAAAAGTAATGAAGCTTTCTTT. This encodes CASGFGAKTGKSNEAFF.

The chain has TRBV6-4 and TRBJ1-1; D may be TRBD1 (5 bases). The CDR3 has 14 residues. Germline V gives CDR1 MRHNA, CDR2 SNTAGT. Trimming left V 7 bases short and J 9 bases short, with 21 bases between. As DNA, the CDR3 is TGTGCCAGCACCCAAAGAGCCAGGGAATTGAAAGCTTTCTTT. Translating gives CASTQRARELKAFF.

This rearrangement joins TRBV7-2 to TRBJ1-6; TRBD1 matches at 7 bases. This CDR3 is 14 amino acids long. V lost 1 base and J lost 9; bases outside the gene matches: 3. Germline V gene sequence: CDR1 SGHTA, CDR2 FQGNSA. The CDR3: CASSLGQGVSPLHF. The CDR3 coding sequence is TGTGCCAGCAGCTTAGGACAGGGTGTTTCACCCCTCCACTTT.

The chain is built from TRBV30 and TRBJ2-1; 11 bases match TRBD1. Germline V gene data show CDR1 as GTSNPN and CDR2 as SVGIG (reference sequence). The J segment lost 4 bases and the V segment lost 5 bases, leaving 10 bases of the junction unmatched. The CDR3 runs to 16 residues. The CDR3 spells CAWVPRDRGRYNEQFF. The CDR3 DNA is TGTGCCTGGGTCCCAAGGGACAGGGGGAGATACAATGAGCAGTTCTTC.

J is TRBJ1-6 and V is TRBV24-1; unclear D gene. In germline, CDR1 is KGHDR, CDR2 SFDVKD. This CDR3 has 19 residues. V was pared by 3 bases and J by 5 bases, with 22 bases between. This chain's CDR3 is CATSDPPQGEVVDNSPLHF. CDR3 in DNA: TGTGCCACCAGTGATCCCCCCCAAGGAGAGGTCGTGGATAATTCACCCCTCCACTTT.

The rearrangement uses TRBV2 and TRBJ1-1; 7 bases fit TRBD1. V lost 7 bases to trimming and J lost 1 base; unmatched junction nucleotides: 9. Germline lookup yields CDR1 SNHLY and CDR2 FYNNEI. The CDR3 covers 15 residues. The CDR3 reads CASKAQTGTNTEAFF. In nucleotides, the CDR3 is TGTGCCAGCAAAGCCCAGACAGGGACGAACACTGAAGCTTTCTTT.

This chain joins TRBV18 and TRBJ2-1, with 8 bases identical to TRBD2. Looked up from germline, CDR1 is KGHSH and CDR2 is LQKENI. The V gene end was trimmed by 2 bases and the J gene end by 4 bases; junction bases not matched to a gene: 1. There are 14 residues in the CDR3. The CDR3: CASSPSGGYNEQFF. DNA of the CDR3: TGTGCCAGCTCACCAAGCGGGGGATACAATGAGCAGTTCTTC.

This clone was recorded once. This sequence joins TRBV2 and TRBJ1-1, with a weak D call TRBD1 (5 bases). V lost 6 bases to trimming and J lost 8 bases, with 16 bases between them. Germline V gene data show CDR1 as SNHLY and CDR2 as FYNNEI. There are 13 residues in the CDR3. DNA for the CDR3: TGTGCCAGCAGCTTCATGCAGGGAGGGGAAGCTTTCTTT. Protein: CASSFMQGGEAFF. Looking up the rest from reference TRBV2 and TRBJ1-1 gives the full variable domain: EPEVTQTPSHQVTQMGQEVILRCVPISNHLYFYWYRQILGQKVEFLVSFYNNEISEKSEIFDDQFSVERPDGSNFTLKIRSTKLEDSAMYFCASSFMQGGEAFFGQGTRLTVV.

This clone was seen just once. The rearrangement joins TRBV28 to TRBJ1-5, with 7 bases matching TRBD1. The junction had 13 bases not matched to a gene; V was cut back by 2 bases and J by 0 bases. The CDR3 covers 19 residues. Germline V gives CDR1 MDHEN, CDR2 SYDVKM. Here the CDR3 reads CASSLPPFDRAYSNQPQHF. The DNA of the CDR3 is TGTGCCAGCAGTTTACCCCCCTTTGACAGGGCTTATAGCAATCAGCCCCAGCATTTT.

The chain links TRBV16 to TRBJ2-5, with D uncertain. The ends were cut back, 1 base at V and 4 bases at J, with 4 bases in the middle. The CDR3 totals 12 residues. Germline V gene sequence: CDR1 KGHSY, CDR2 FQNENV. CDR3 amino acids: CASSQWGETQYF. In nucleotides, the CDR3 is TGTGCCAGCAGCCAATGGGGAGAGACCCAGTACTTC.

The chain joins TRBV2 to TRBJ1-5; no reliable D call. Germline lookup yields CDR1 SNHLY and CDR2 FYNNEI. This CDR3 region has 15 residues. The V end was cut by 3 bases, the J end by 0 bases, with 9 bases between. CDR3 region: CASSDNGNSNQPQHF. As DNA, the CDR3 is TGTGCCAGCAGTGATAACGGAAATAGCAATCAGCCCCAGCATTTT.

This chain connects TRBV5-1 to TRBJ2-1; 13 bases align to TRBD2. This CDR3 contains 15 residues. The germline V gene has CDR1 SGHRS and CDR2 YFSETQ. Losses at the gene ends were 0 bases for V and 9 bases for J; bases not matched to a gene: 3. The CDR3 DNA sequence: TGCGCCAGCAGCTTGGTACTAGCGGGGGGGCCTGAGCAGTTCTTC. Translated: CASSLVLAGGPEQFF.

The rearrangement uses TRBV2 and TRBJ2-1; D might be TRBD1 (6 bases). Germline V gene sequence: CDR1 SNHLY, CDR2 FYNNEI. The CDR3 consists of 15 residues. V was shortened by 10 bases and J by 3 bases, with 19 bases between the two germline ends. The CDR3 sequence is CATLGQGWVYNEQFF. The CDR3 region has the DNA TGTGCCACCCTGGGACAAGGTTGGGTCTACAATGAGCAGTTCTTC. Full variable domain (missing parts from reference TRBV2 and TRBJ2-1): EPEVTQTPSHQVTQMGQEVILRCVPISNHLYFYWYRQILGQKVEFLVSFYNNEISEKSEIFDDQFSVERPDGSNFTLKIRSTKLEDSAMYFCATLGQGWVYNEQFFGPGTRLTVL.

This rearrangement joins TRBV11-2 to TRBJ2-7; possibly TRBD1 or TRBD2 for D (5 bases each). CDR3 length: 15 residues. Germline CDR1 reads SGHAT; CDR2 reads FQNNGV. The V and J ends lost 6 bases and 4 bases respectively, with 19 bases between them. The CDR3 spells CASRTPRDGVYEQYF. CDR3 in DNA: TGTGCCAGCAGAACCCCACGGGACGGAGTATACGAGCAGTACTTC.

The V and J genes are TRBV18 and TRBJ2-2; D possibly matches TRBD1 or TRBD2 (5 bases each). The V end was cut by 1 base, the J end by 9 bases, with 15 bases between. Germline V lookup: CDR1 KGHSH, CDR2 LQKENI. The CDR3 has 15 amino acids. CDR3 residues: CASSPRAGTFWELFF. CDR3 coding DNA: TGTGCCAGCTCACCACGGGCCGGGACGTTTTGGGAGCTGTTTTTT.

The chain joins TRBV28 to TRBJ1-1, with D unresolved. The length of the CDR3 is 14 residues. Trimming cost V 6 bases and J 1 base, with 12 bases left between them. Germline CDR1 reads MDHEN; CDR2 reads SYDVKM. The CDR3 loop reads CASRPGISNTEAFF. The CDR3 DNA reads TGTGCCAGCAGACCGGGCATCTCGAACACTGAAGCTTTCTTT. The variable domain in full, with the rest retrieved from reference TRBV28 and TRBJ1-1, is DVKVTQSSRYLVKRTGEKVFLECVQDMDHENMFWYRQDPGLGLRLIYFSYDVKMKEKGDIPEGYSVSREKKERFSLILESASTNQTSMYLCASRPGISNTEAFFGQGTRLTVV.

The chain couples TRBV30 to TRBJ1-4, with D possibly TRBD1 on 5 matching bases. V was trimmed by 2 bases and J by 6 bases, leaving 10 bases between them. The CDR3 contains 13 residues. CDR1 GTSNPN and CDR2 SVGIG come from the germline V gene (reference sequence). The chain's CDR3 is CAWSRQGHEKLFF. CDR3 in DNA: TGTGCCTGGAGTCGGCAGGGACATGAAAAACTGTTTTTT.

V and J are TRBV5-1 and TRBJ1-3; D remains ambiguous. Per germline, CDR1 SGHRS and CDR2 YFSETQ. V shed 0 bases and J shed 5 bases, with 9 bases lying between them. This CDR3 is built from 14 residues. Here the CDR3 reads CASSLGQTRNTIYF. The CDR3 coding sequence is TGCGCCAGCAGCTTGGGCCAGACGCGAAACACCATATATTTT.

This CDR3 is CASRPPGPSNQPQHF. The CDR3 DNA follows: TGTGCCAGCAGACCACCAGGACCTAGCAATCAGCCCCAGCATTTT. The chain links TRBV7-2 to TRBJ1-5, with no clear D. This CDR3 region has 15 residues. Germline CDR1 reads SGHTA; CDR2 reads FQGNSA. Trimming stripped 6 bases from V and 0 bases from J, with 12 bases between. Full variable domain (outside the CDR3, taken from reference TRBV7-2 and TRBJ1-5): GAGVSQSPSNKVTEKGKDVELRCDPISGHTALYWYRQSLGQGLEFLIYFQGNSAPDKSGLPSDRFSAERTGGSVSTLTIQRTQQEDSAVYLCASRPPGPSNQPQHFGDGTRLSIL.

The V gene is TRBV6-2 or TRBV6-3, the J gene TRBJ2-7; 8 positions agree with TRBD2. V shed 4 bases and J 0 bases; nucleotides not matched to a gene: 8. Germline V lookup: CDR1 MNHEY, CDR2 SVGEGT. The CDR3 consists of 16 residues. The CDR3 loop reads CASSSTGGASSYEQYF. As DNA, the CDR3 is TGTGCCAGCAGTTCCACGGGAGGGGCCTCCTCCTACGAGCAGTACTTC.

The chain combines TRBV15 with TRBJ2-1; 10 positions match TRBD2. The CDR3 consists of 17 residues. Germline assignment: CDR1 LNHNV and CDR2 YYDKDF (reference sequence). V shed 3 bases, J shed 6 bases, and the junction held 11 bases outside the gene matches. The CDR3 DNA is TGTGCCACCAGCAGGAGAGTCCTAGCGGGGGAGATCAATGAGCAGTTCTTC. Translating gives CATSRRVLAGEINEQFF.

The CDR3 bases are TGTGCCACCGCCGGGACAGCGGGCGGGGAGCTGTTTTTT. It is translated as CATAGTAGGELFF. The gene calls are TRBV18 and TRBJ2-2; D might be TRBD1 (7 bases). Trimming removed 10 bases from V and 7 bases from J, with 16 bases in between. Germline CDR1 KGHSH, CDR2 LQKENI. The CDR3 spans 13 residues. The full variable domain, in which reference TRBV18 and TRBJ2-2 provide the parts outside the CDR3, is NAGVMQNPRHLVRRRGQEARLRCSPMKGHSHVYWYRQLPEEGLKFMVYLQKENIIDESGMPKERFSAEFPKEGPSILRIQQVVRGDSAAYFCATAGTAGGELFFGEGSRLTVL.

The chain combines TRBV6-5 with TRBJ2-3, with 9 bases identical to TRBD1. The trim removed 6 bases at V and 4 bases at J, leaving 8 bases unmatched. Per germline, CDR1 MNHEY and CDR2 SVGAGI. This CDR3 is built from 15 residues. CDR3 amino acids: CASRFYRGQADTQYF. In nucleotides, the CDR3 is TGTGCCAGCAGATTTTACAGGGGGCAGGCAGATACGCAGTATTTT.

The genes are TRBV2 and TRBJ2-7, with 9 bases fitting TRBD2. Germline V gene lookup returns CDR1 SNHLY and CDR2 FYNNEI. The CDR3 covers 14 residues. Trimming removed 4 bases from V and 3 bases from J; junction bases left unmatched: 4. This CDR3 is CASSGLAGFYEQYF. In DNA form, the CDR3 reads TGTGCCAGCAGTGGGCTAGCGGGGTTCTACGAGCAGTACTTC. Full variable domain (rest looked up from reference TRBV2 and TRBJ2-7): EPEVTQTPSHQVTQMGQEVILRCVPISNHLYFYWYRQILGQKVEFLVSFYNNEISEKSEIFDDQFSVERPDGSNFTLKIRSTKLEDSAMYFCASSGLAGFYEQYFGPGTRLTVT.

The rearrangement uses TRBV10-1 and TRBJ1-1; TRBD1 matches at 9 bases. Germline values: CDR1 WNHNN, CDR2 SYGVQD (reference sequence). The CDR3 loop spans 15 amino acids. Trimming removed 3 bases from V and 5 bases from J; junction bases left unmatched: 7. In nucleotides, the CDR3 is TGCGCCAGCAGTGACTCTAGGGGACAGGGAACTGAAGCTTTCTTT. Its translation: CASSDSRGQGTEAFF.

This clone was counted a single time. The CDR3 DNA reads TGTGCCAGCAGTCCGACAGGATTGGGAGAAAAACTGTTTTTT. Its protein product is CASSPTGLGEKLFF. The J gene is TRBJ1-4, the V gene TRBV28; possible D gene TRBD1, 6 bases. This CDR3 region has 14 residues. V was pared by 5 bases and J by 8 bases, with 15 bases between. Germline loops: CDR1 MDHEN, CDR2 SYDVKM.

The CDR3 loop reads CASSRGQFNQPQHF. Written as DNA, the CDR3 is TGTGCCAGCAGCCGAGGACAGTTCAATCAGCCCCAGCATTTT. The chain recombines TRBV6-5 with TRBJ1-5; maybe TRBD1 (6 bases). The CDR3 contains 14 residues. Trimming took 6 bases from V and 3 from J, leaving 12 bases between them. Germline V CDR1 and CDR2: MNHEY, SVGAGI.

Written as DNA, the CDR3 is TGTGCCAGCAGAGGATGGCTGGAGTCACCCCTCCACTTT. Residues: CASRGWLESPLHF. This chain connects TRBV27 to TRBJ1-6, with D uncertain. Between the trimmed V and J ends, which lost 6 bases and 10 bases, there was a span of 13 bases. CDR3 length: 13 residues. The germline CDR1 and CDR2 sequences are MNHEY and SMNVEV (reference sequence).

As DNA, the CDR3 is TGCGCCAGCAGCCCCCGGGACCCCAACACAGATACGCAGTATTTT. Its translation: CASSPRDPNTDTQYF. V gene TRBV5-1 combines with J gene TRBJ2-3; D tentatively fits TRBD1 or TRBD2 (5 bases each). Trimming pared 4 bases from V and 2 bases from J, leaving 14 bases between. In germline, CDR1 is SGHRS, CDR2 YFSETQ. The CDR3 loop spans 15 amino acids.